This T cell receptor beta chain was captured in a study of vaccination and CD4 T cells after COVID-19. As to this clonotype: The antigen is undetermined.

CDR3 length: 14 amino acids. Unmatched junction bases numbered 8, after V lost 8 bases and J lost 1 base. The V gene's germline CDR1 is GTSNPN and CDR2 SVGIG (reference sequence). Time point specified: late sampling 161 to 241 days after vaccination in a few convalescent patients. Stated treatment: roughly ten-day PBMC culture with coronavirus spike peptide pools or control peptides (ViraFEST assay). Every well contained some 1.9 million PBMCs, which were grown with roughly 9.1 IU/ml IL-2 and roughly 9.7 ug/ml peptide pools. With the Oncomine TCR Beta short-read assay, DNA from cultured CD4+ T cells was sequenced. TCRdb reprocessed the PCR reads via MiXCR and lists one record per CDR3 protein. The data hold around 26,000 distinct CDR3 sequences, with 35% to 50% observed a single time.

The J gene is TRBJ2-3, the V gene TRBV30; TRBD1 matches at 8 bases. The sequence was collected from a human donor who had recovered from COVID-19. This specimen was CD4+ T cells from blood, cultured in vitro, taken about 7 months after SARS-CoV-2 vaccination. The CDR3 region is CAASPGQGTDTQYF. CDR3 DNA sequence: TGTGCCGCATCACCGGGACAGGGCACAGATACGCAGTATTTT.